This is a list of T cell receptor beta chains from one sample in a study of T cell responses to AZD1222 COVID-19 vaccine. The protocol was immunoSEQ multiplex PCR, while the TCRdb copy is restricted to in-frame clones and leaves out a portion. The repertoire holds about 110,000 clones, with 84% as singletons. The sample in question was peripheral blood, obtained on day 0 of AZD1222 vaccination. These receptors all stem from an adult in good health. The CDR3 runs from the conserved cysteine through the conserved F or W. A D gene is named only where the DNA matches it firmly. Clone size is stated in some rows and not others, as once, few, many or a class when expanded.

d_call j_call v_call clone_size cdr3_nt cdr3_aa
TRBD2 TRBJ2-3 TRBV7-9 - TGTGCCAGCAGTTCTAGCGGGGGGATGAATACGCAGTATTTT CASSSSGGMNTQYF
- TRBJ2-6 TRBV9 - TGTGCCAGCAGCGTAAGCAGCTCTGGGGCCAACGTCCTGACTTTC CASSVSSSGANVLTF
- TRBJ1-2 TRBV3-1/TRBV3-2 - TGTGCCAGCAGCGAGACAGGTTCCCCTGGCTACACCTTC CASSETGSPGYTF
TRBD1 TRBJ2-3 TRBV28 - TGTGCCAGCAGTTTATTTCAGGGGGCGACAGATACGCAGTATTTT CASSLFQGATDTQYF
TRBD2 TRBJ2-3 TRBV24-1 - TGTGCCACCAGTGATCCGACTAGCGGGGGAGATACGCAGTATTTT CATSDPTSGGDTQYF
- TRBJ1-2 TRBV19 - TGTGCCAGTGGGCGGAAATATAACTATGGCTACACCTTC CASGRKYNYGYTF
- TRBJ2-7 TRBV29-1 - TGCAGCGTGGCGGTGTTAACGGGTAACGAGCAGTACTTC CSVAVLTGNEQYF
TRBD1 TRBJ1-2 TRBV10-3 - TGTGCCATCAATGGGCAGGGGGTTCCCCATGGCTACACCTTC CAINGQGVPHGYTF
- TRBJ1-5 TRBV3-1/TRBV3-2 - TGTGCCAGCAGCCGCCGGACGGATCAGCCCCAGCATTTT CASSRRTDQPQHF
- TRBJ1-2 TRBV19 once TGTGCCAGTAGCCAGGGGTGGAACTATGGCTACACCTTC CASSQGWNYGYTF
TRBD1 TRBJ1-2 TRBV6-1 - TGTGCCAGCAGTGAGGGACGACAGGGGGGAGGCTACACCTTC CASSEGRQGGGYTF
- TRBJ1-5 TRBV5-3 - TGTGCCAGAAGCTTGCGGGGGTATCAGCCCCAGCATTTT CARSLRGYQPQHF
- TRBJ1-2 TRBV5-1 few TGCGCCAGCAGCTACAGCAGCTATGGCTACACCTTC CASSYSSYGYTF
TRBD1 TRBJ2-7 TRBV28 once TGTGCCAGTTCACCTCACTCGGGACAGGGGGCATACGAGCAGTACTTC CASSPHSGQGAYEQYF
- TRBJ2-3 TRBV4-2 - TGTGCCAGCAGCCATCCTTCGCTCTCCGACAATACGCAGTATTTT CASSHPSLSDNTQYF
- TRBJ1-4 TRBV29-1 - TGCAGCGTGAAGGGGCTTCCTAATGAAAAACTGTTTTTT CSVKGLPNEKLFF
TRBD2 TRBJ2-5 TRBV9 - TGTGCCAGCAGCGTGTGGAGCGGGCAGGGAGGGGAGACCCAGTACTTC CASSVWSGQGGETQYF
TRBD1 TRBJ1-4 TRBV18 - TGTGCCAGCTCACCAAGAAACAGGGGACTAAATGAAAAACTGTTTTTT CASSPRNRGLNEKLFF
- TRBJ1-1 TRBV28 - TGTGCCAGCAGCCTTAGGGTAGCTTTCTTT CASSLRVAFF
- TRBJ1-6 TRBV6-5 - TGTGCCAGCAGTCCGCGGACAGTATATAATTCACCCCTCCACTTT CASSPRTVYNSPLHF
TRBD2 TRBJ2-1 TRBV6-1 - TGTGCCAGCAGTGAAGGGTCTAGCGGGAGAGATGAGCAGTTCTTC CASSEGSSGRDEQFF
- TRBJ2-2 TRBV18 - TGTGCCAGCTCACCATTACTCTCCGACGTTAACACCGGGGAGCTGTTTTTT CASSPLLSDVNTGELFF
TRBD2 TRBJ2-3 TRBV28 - TGTGCCAGCAGTTTCGGCGGGAGGGCCGGAGAAGATACGCAGTATTTT CASSFGGRAGEDTQYF
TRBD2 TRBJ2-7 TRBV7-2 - TGTGCCAGCAGAGGACTAGCGGGGGGGTTGGAGCAGTACTTC CASRGLAGGLEQYF
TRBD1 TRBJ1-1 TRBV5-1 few TGCGCCAGCAGCTTTGGGACAGTTAACACTGAAGCTTTCTTT CASSFGTVNTEAFF
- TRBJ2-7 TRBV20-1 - TGCAGTGTCAAGGGTTCCTACGAGCAGTACTTC CSVKGSYEQYF
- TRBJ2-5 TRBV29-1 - TGCAGCGTTGAAGATCGCGAGACGTACCAAGAGACCCAGTACTTC CSVEDRETYQETQYF
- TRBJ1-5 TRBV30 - TGTGCCTGGAGTCGTGGGGACAATCAGCCCCAGCATTTT CAWSRGDNQPQHF